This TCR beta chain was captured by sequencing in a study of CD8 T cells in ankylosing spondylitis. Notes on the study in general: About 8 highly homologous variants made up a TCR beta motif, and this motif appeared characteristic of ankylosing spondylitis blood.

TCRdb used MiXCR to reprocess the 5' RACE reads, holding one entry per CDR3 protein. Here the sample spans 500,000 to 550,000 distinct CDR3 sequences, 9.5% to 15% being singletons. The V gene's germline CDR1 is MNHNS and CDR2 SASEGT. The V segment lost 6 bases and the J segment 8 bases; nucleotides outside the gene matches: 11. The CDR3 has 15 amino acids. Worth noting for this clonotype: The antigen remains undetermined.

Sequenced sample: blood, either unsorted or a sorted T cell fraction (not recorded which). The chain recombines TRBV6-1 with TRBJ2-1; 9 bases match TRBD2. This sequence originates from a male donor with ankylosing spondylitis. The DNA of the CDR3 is TGTGCCAGCAGACCCGGGACTAGCCTCTGGGATGAGCAGTTCTTC. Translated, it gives CASRPGTSLWDEQFF.